The rows below give T cell receptor beta chains drawn from one sample of a study of CD8 T cells in ankylosing spondylitis. TCRdb used MiXCR to reprocess the 5' RACE reads, holding one entry per CDR3 protein. Of some 330,000 distinct CDR3 sequences detected, under 8.5% appear once; the ten largest clones hold just over 14%. Sequencing used blood, either unsorted or a sorted T cell fraction (not recorded which). These receptors came from a male donor with ankylosing spondylitis. Both conserved end residues are part of each CDR3. The order of the fields is clone size, V gene, D gene, J gene, CDR3 protein, CDR3 DNA. A D gene is named only where the DNA matches it firmly. Only part of the rows carry a size: once, few, many, or a class if the clone is expanded.

clone_size: NA; v_call: TRBV9; d_call: TRBD2; j_call: TRBJ2-1; cdr3_aa: CASSAEGLAGPNEQFF; cdr3_nt: TGTGCCAGCAGCGCCGAGGGACTAGCGGGGCCTAATGAGCAGTTCTTC
clone_size: NA; v_call: TRBV9; d_call: NA; j_call: TRBJ1-2; cdr3_aa: CASSPDRNNYGYTF; cdr3_nt: TGTGCCAGCAGCCCCGACAGAAATAACTATGGCTACACCTTC
clone_size: NA; v_call: TRBV18; d_call: TRBD2; j_call: TRBJ2-7; cdr3_aa: CASSPIPGGSSGEQYF; cdr3_nt: TGTGCCAGCTCACCCATCCCGGGGGGAAGCTCCGGCGAGCAGTACTTC
clone_size: many; v_call: TRBV11-1; d_call: NA; j_call: TRBJ2-1; cdr3_aa: CASSREGSSYNEQFF; cdr3_nt: TGTGCCAGCAGCCGTGAGGGGAGCTCCTACAATGAGCAGTTCTTC
clone_size: few; v_call: TRBV20-1; d_call: NA; j_call: TRBJ2-3; cdr3_aa: CSATPRLWSDTQYF; cdr3_nt: TGCAGTGCTACGCCGAGACTCTGGTCAGATACGCAGTATTTT
clone_size: many; v_call: TRBV5-1; d_call: TRBD1; j_call: TRBJ1-2; cdr3_aa: CASSPDRAEFGGYTF; cdr3_nt: TGCGCCAGCAGCCCGGACAGGGCTGAGTTCGGTGGCTACACCTTC
clone_size: NA; v_call: TRBV30; d_call: NA; j_call: TRBJ2-7; cdr3_aa: CAWTSLRSSYEQYF; cdr3_nt: TGTGCCTGGACGAGTCTCCGCAGCTCCTACGAGCAGTACTTC
clone_size: NA; v_call: TRBV19; d_call: NA; j_call: TRBJ1-1; cdr3_aa: CASRRRGNTEAFF; cdr3_nt: TGTGCCAGTAGACGAAGGGGGAACACTGAAGCTTTCTTT
clone_size: few; v_call: TRBV28; d_call: TRBD1; j_call: TRBJ1-5; cdr3_aa: CASRGTGASQPQHF; cdr3_nt: TGTGCCAGCAGGGGGACAGGGGCTAGTCAGCCCCAGCATTTT
clone_size: NA; v_call: TRBV2; d_call: TRBD2; j_call: TRBJ2-2; cdr3_aa: CASRGPGLGGTGELFF; cdr3_nt: TGTGCCAGCAGGGGCCCGGGACTAGGGGGCACCGGGGAGCTGTTTTTT
clone_size: NA; v_call: TRBV7-2; d_call: TRBD2; j_call: TRBJ2-7; cdr3_aa: CASSLEAGGSSYEQYF; cdr3_nt: TGTGCCAGCAGCTTAGAGGCGGGAGGGAGCTCCTACGAGCAGTACTTC
clone_size: few; v_call: TRBV11-3; d_call: NA; j_call: TRBJ2-7; cdr3_aa: CASSLVGRSEQYF; cdr3_nt: TGTGCCAGCAGCCTCGTCGGACGGAGCGAGCAGTACTTC
clone_size: NA; v_call: TRBV20-1; d_call: NA; j_call: TRBJ2-1; cdr3_aa: CSARGRYNEQFF; cdr3_nt: TGCAGTGCGCGTGGTCGCTACAATGAGCAGTTCTTC
clone_size: few; v_call: TRBV10-3; d_call: TRBD2; j_call: TRBJ2-2; cdr3_aa: CAISERFAGANTGELFF; cdr3_nt: TGTGCCATCAGTGAGAGGTTTGCGGGGGCGAACACCGGGGAGCTGTTTTTT
clone_size: NA; v_call: TRBV5-1; d_call: NA; j_call: TRBJ2-7; cdr3_aa: CASSSSGPSYEQYF; cdr3_nt: TGCGCCAGCAGCTCGAGCGGGCCTTCCTACGAGCAGTACTTC
clone_size: NA; v_call: TRBV5-1; d_call: TRBD1; j_call: TRBJ1-4; cdr3_aa: CASSLDRGRDEKLFF; cdr3_nt: TGCGCCAGCAGCTTGGACAGGGGGCGAGATGAAAAACTGTTTTTT
clone_size: few; v_call: TRBV19; d_call: NA; j_call: TRBJ2-2; cdr3_aa: CASSRRQADTGELFF; cdr3_nt: TGTGCCAGTAGCCGTCGACAGGCGGACACCGGGGAGCTGTTTTTT
clone_size: medium-sized; v_call: TRBV28; d_call: NA; j_call: TRBJ2-2; cdr3_aa: CASSFSSLNTGELFF; cdr3_nt: TGTGCCAGCAGTTTTTCCTCCTTAAACACCGGGGAGCTGTTTTTT
clone_size: NA; v_call: TRBV7-2; d_call: TRBD2; j_call: TRBJ2-5; cdr3_aa: CASSPGTSGRKTQYF; cdr3_nt: TGTGCCAGCAGCCCTGGGACTAGCGGGAGAAAGACCCAGTACTTC
clone_size: few; v_call: TRBV14; d_call: TRBD2; j_call: TRBJ2-5; cdr3_aa: CASSQDGLAGVEETQYF; cdr3_nt: TGTGCCAGCAGCCAAGATGGACTAGCGGGAGTAGAAGAGACCCAGTACTTC
clone_size: NA; v_call: TRBV5-1; d_call: NA; j_call: TRBJ1-5; cdr3_aa: CASSPDNFGADQPQHF; cdr3_nt: TGCGCCAGCAGCCCGGATAACTTTGGGGCCGATCAGCCCCAGCATTTT
clone_size: few; v_call: TRBV4-1; d_call: NA; j_call: TRBJ1-5; cdr3_aa: CASSQDLARSGQPQHF; cdr3_nt: TGCGCCAGCAGCCAAGACCTTGCCAGGTCAGGTCAGCCCCAGCATTTT
clone_size: few; v_call: TRBV7-2; d_call: NA; j_call: TRBJ2-1; cdr3_aa: CASSSGPRGANEQFF; cdr3_nt: TGTGCCAGCAGCTCGGGACCCCGAGGGGCCAATGAGCAGTTCTTC
clone_size: many; v_call: TRBV2; d_call: NA; j_call: TRBJ1-2; cdr3_aa: CASSDYGYTF; cdr3_nt: TGTGCCAGCAGTGATTATGGCTACACCTTC